Listed here are 20 T cell receptor beta chains from one sample, sequenced in a study of T-cell reconstitution after alpha-beta-depleted transplantation in children. The TCRbeta library incorporated unique molecular identifiers. TCRdb recomputed calls from the PCR reads with MiXCR, one row per CDR3 protein. Among 250,000 to 400,000 distinct CDR3 sequences, approximately 20% were seen once, and the ten largest hold 9.5% to 13%. Here the sequenced sample was PBMCs, mostly from graft donor cells, taken 180 days after TCRalphabeta/CD19-depleted stem cell transplant. The receptors were sampled from a male patient younger than 18 who had a stem cell transplant for acute lymphoblastic leukemia, so the T cells may come from the graft donor.

This clonotype was detected a few times. The chain employs TRBV11-1 and TRBJ2-1; 11 bases fit TRBD2. This CDR3 region has 17 residues. In germline, CDR1 is SGHAT, CDR2 FQDESV (reference sequence). After removal of 0 bases from V and 8 bases from J, the junction contained 9 bases not matched to a gene. CDR3 DNA sequence: TGTGCCAGCAGCTTAGCTTCCGGGACTAGCGGTTTCGATGAGCAGTTCTTC. Its protein is CASSLASGTSGFDEQFF.

The J gene is TRBJ1-3, the V gene TRBV6-5; tentatively, D is TRBD1 (6 bases). The CDR3 has 17 amino acids. V lost 0 bases and J lost 0, with 12 bases in between. Germline assignment: CDR1 MNHEY and CDR2 SVGAGI. In DNA form, the CDR3 reads TGTGCCAGCAGTTACTCACTCAAGGGGGTCTCTGGAAACACCATATATTTT. As protein: CASSYSLKGVSGNTIYF.

Only a few counts were recorded for this clonotype. V is TRBV5-1 and J is TRBJ2-1, with D maybe TRBD1 (6 bases). V was shortened by 4 bases and J by 6 bases, with 14 bases between the two germline ends. Germline CDR1 is SGHRS and CDR2 is YFSETQ. This CDR3 has 14 amino acids. This CDR3 is CASSAGQWRNEQFF. The DNA for the CDR3 is TGCGCCAGCAGCGCAGGACAGTGGCGCAATGAGCAGTTCTTC.

The rearrangement uses TRBV4-1 and TRBJ2-1, with 9 bases matching TRBD2. The germline gives CDR1 MGHRA, CDR2 YSYEKL. V dropped 5 bases and J dropped 0; count of bases not matched to a gene: 8. The CDR3 totals 17 residues. The CDR3 DNA is TGCGCCAGCAGCAGGACTAGCGACCCGAGCTCCTACAATGAGCAGTTCTTC. It encodes CASSRTSDPSSYNEQFF.

This clonotype was found a few times. The chain carries TRBV27 and TRBJ2-7; 9 bases map to TRBD1. CDR3 size: 15 residues. Germline values: CDR1 MNHEY, CDR2 SMNVEV (reference sequence). Trimming removed 3 bases from V and 2 bases from J; junction bases left unmatched: 5. The CDR3 region has the DNA TGTGCCAGCAGTTTTACGGGACAGGGACCCTACGAGCAGTACTTC. As protein: CASSFTGQGPYEQYF.

This clonotype was detected only a few times. The chain couples TRBV5-6 to TRBJ2-1, with TRBD2 matching over 9 bases. Germline values: CDR1 SGHDT, CDR2 YYEEEE. The V gene end was trimmed by 5 bases and the J gene end by 6 bases; junction bases not matched to a gene: 9. This CDR3 has 15 amino acids. CDR3 nucleotides: TGTGCCAGCAGTCAGGGGACTAGCTCGGCCAATGAGCAGTTCTTC. Encoded protein: CASSQGTSSANEQFF.

This rearrangement joins TRBV7-2 to TRBJ1-2, with a possible D match to TRBD1 (5 bases). Per germline, CDR1 SGHTA and CDR2 FQGNSA. The CDR3 runs to 13 residues. The V end lost 2 bases, the J end lost 6 bases, and 10 bases lay between the germline ends. The DNA of the CDR3 is TGTGCCAGCAGCTTAACTGGGGGAAATGGCTACACCTTC. This sequence encodes CASSLTGGNGYTF.

The chain is built from TRBV7-9 and TRBJ2-5; tentative D call: TRBD2 (6 bases). Trimming removed 6 bases at V and 3 bases at J, with 11 bases between. Germline assignment: CDR1 SEHNR and CDR2 FQNEAQ (reference sequence). CDR3 length: 13 amino acids. The DNA of the CDR3 is TGTGCCAGCAGTATCCCGGGAGAAGAGACCCAGTACTTC. Protein: CASSIPGEETQYF.

This clonotype was picked up a small number of times. V usage is TRBV9 and J usage is TRBJ2-3, with D possibly matching TRBD2 (5 bases). V was clipped by 0 bases and J by 0 bases, with 14 bases between them. CDR3 length equals 17 residues. Germline CDR1 reads SGDLS; CDR2 reads YYNGEE. CDR3 in amino acids: CASSVGSLGMSTDTQYF. CDR3 nucleotide sequence: TGTGCCAGCAGCGTAGGAAGTCTCGGGATGAGCACAGATACGCAGTATTTT.

The chain has TRBV3-1 and TRBJ2-4, with TRBD2 identical over 10 bases. From germline, CDR1 is LGHDT and CDR2 YNNKEL (reference sequence). The CDR3 has 15 amino acids. The ends lost 2 bases at V and 8 bases at J; junction bases unmatched: 6. The CDR3 bases are TGTGCCAGCAGCCAACAGCGGGAGGGCCGGGACATTCAGTACTTC. This codes for CASSQQREGRDIQYF.

CDR3 DNA sequence: TGCAGTGCTAGAGATCCGGGGGGGAACACTGAAGCTTTCTTT. Protein sequence: CSARDPGGNTEAFF. The chain combines TRBV20-1 with TRBJ1-1; a possible D gene is TRBD1 (5 bases). Trimming removed 0 bases at V and 1 base at J, with 9 bases between. The CDR3 spans 14 residues. Germline V gene data show CDR1 as DFQATT and CDR2 as SNEGSKA (reference sequence).

The chain links TRBV5-1 to TRBJ2-3; 10 bases line up with TRBD2. This CDR3 contains 18 residues. Germline CDR1 reads SGHRS; CDR2 reads YFSETQ. J lost 0 bases, V lost 4 bases, and 11 bases had no gene match. The CDR3 region is CASSRRGLAIPSTDTQYF. CDR3 coding DNA: TGCGCCAGCAGCCGACGGGGACTAGCGATACCGAGCACAGATACGCAGTATTTT.

The chain links TRBV9 to TRBJ2-7; D not certain. Germline V lookup: CDR1 SGDLS, CDR2 YYNGEE. There are 14 residues in the CDR3. V was clipped by 0 bases and J by 2 bases, with 9 bases between them. CDR3 region: CASSVGSPAYEQYF. The CDR3 DNA is TGTGCCAGCAGCGTAGGTAGCCCTGCCTACGAGCAGTACTTC.

This chain joins TRBV10-3 and TRBJ2-1; D is unclear. The V gene lost 2 bases and the J gene lost 10 bases, with 12 bases spanning the gap. Germline V gene data show CDR1 as ENHRY and CDR2 as SYGVKD. CDR3 length: 13 amino acids. In DNA form, the CDR3 reads TGTGCCATCAGTGAGGTAAGGACCCGGGAGCAGTTCTTC. This encodes CAISEVRTREQFF.

This clonotype was observed a handful of times. The V and J genes are TRBV3-1 and TRBJ1-2; TRBD1 might be the D (5 bases). V shed 3 bases and J shed 5 bases, with 10 bases lying between them. The CDR3 consists of 13 residues. CDR1 is LGHDT, CDR2 YNNKEL, per germline (reference sequence). The CDR3 loop is CASSHWTRYGYTF. CDR3 DNA sequence: TGTGCCAGCAGCCATTGGACACGATATGGCTACACCTTC.

This clonotype was recorded a few times. The genes are TRBV7-2 and TRBJ2-1; D call uncertain. The CDR3 has 14 residues. The germline gives CDR1 SGHTA, CDR2 FQGNSA. Trimming removed 1 base from V and 6 bases from J, with 10 bases in between. The CDR3 region is CASSLGPEFNEQFF. CDR3 nucleotides: TGTGCCAGCAGCTTAGGTCCAGAGTTCAATGAGCAGTTCTTC.

This chain connects TRBV5-1 to TRBJ2-1; D remains ambiguous. The CDR3 extends over 14 amino acids. Germline values: CDR1 SGHRS, CDR2 YFSETQ. Trimming took off 4 bases at V and 5 bases at J, with 13 bases between the two ends. CDR3 sequence: CASSLVGRHNEQFF. The CDR3 nucleotides read TGCGCCAGCAGCCTAGTAGGCAGACACAATGAGCAGTTCTTC.

The V gene is TRBV12-5, the J gene TRBJ2-1, with D possibly being TRBD1 (7 bases). The germline V gene encodes CDR1 LGHNT and CDR2 FRNRAP. V lost 7 bases and J 1 base, leaving 20 bases between the germline ends. This CDR3 has 17 residues. CDR3 coding DNA: TGTGCTAGTGCCGGAACCCCGACAGGGAGGTCCTACAATGAGCAGTTCTTC. This translates into CASAGTPTGRSYNEQFF.

This sequence joins TRBV12-3 or TRBV12-4 and TRBJ2-1; possibly TRBD2 for D (7 bases). V lost 5 bases and J lost 9, with 14 bases in between. The CDR3 totals 13 residues. The CDR3 nucleotides are TGTGCCAGCAGTACCACAGGGAGGGGTGAGCAGTTCTTC. It yields the protein CASSTTGRGEQFF.

For this clonotype: This could be a read error, since a much larger clone is one nucleotide away. This chain links TRBV12-3 or TRBV12-4 with TRBJ2-1, with D uncertain. CDR3 size: 16 residues. The CDR3: CASNLFANPDLAEQFF. The CDR3 DNA sequence: TGTGCCAGCAATTTATTTGCCAACCCCGATTTGGCTGAGCAGTTCTTC.